The next 30 T cell receptor beta chains were all read from a single sample in a study of technical replicates of blood from a few donors. The protocol was immunoSEQ multiplex PCR, while the TCRdb copy is restricted to in-frame clones and leaves out a portion. The data show tens of thousands of clones, about 90% seen once. The sequenced material came from T cells isolated from PBMCs. Receptors were obtained from a human donor in good health.

This clone was recorded once. V is TRBV6-1 and J is TRBJ1-2, with D possibly matching TRBD1 (5 bases). The germline gives CDR1 MNHNS, CDR2 SASEGT. The CDR3 length is 13 residues. Trimming removed 10 bases from V and 6 bases from J, with 18 bases in between. CDR3 bases: TGTGCCACCCCTCCCTCAGGGTACGATGGCTACACCTTC. Its translation is CATPPSGYDGYTF.

In DNA form, the CDR3 reads TGCAGCGTGTGGGGACTAGCGGGATATGAGCAGTTCTTC. This encodes CSVWGLAGYEQFF. This chain joins TRBV29-1 and TRBJ2-1; 13 bases line up with TRBD2. V was clipped by 6 bases and J by 8 bases; unmatched bases: 4. Germline V gene data show CDR1 as SQVTM and CDR2 as ANQGSEA. The CDR3 covers 13 residues.

In nucleotides, the CDR3 is TGTGCCATCCCTAGCCCCGGGACACCGAGCAACCCTTTAGCCAAAAACATTCAGTACTTC. Encoded protein: CAIPSPGTPSNPLAKNIQYF. The rearrangement joins TRBV6-9 to TRBJ2-4, with a tentative D call TRBD1 (6 bases). Germline V gives CDR1 MNHGY, CDR2 SVAAGI. This CDR3 contains 20 residues. Between the trimmed V and J ends, which lost 10 bases and 0 bases, there was a span of 31 bases.

CDR3 residues: CASSVTSMHEQFF. CDR3 nucleotide sequence: TGTGCCAGCAGTGTTACTAGTATGCATGAGCAGTTCTTC. The chain recombines TRBV6-5 with TRBJ2-1, with D possibly matching TRBD2 (5 bases). The CDR3 totals 13 residues. V gave up 5 bases and J gave up 8 bases, with 13 bases separating them. Per germline, CDR1 MNHEY and CDR2 SVGAGI.

The chain couples TRBV6-8 to TRBJ2-1; 9 positions agree with TRBD2. Unmatched junction bases numbered 8, after V lost 9 bases and J lost 8 bases. The CDR3 loop spans 13 amino acids. The germline V gene has CDR1 MNHGY and CDR2 SAAAGT. CDR3 protein: CASLAGAMHEQFF. CDR3 nucleotide sequence: TGTGCCAGTTTAGCGGGAGCGATGCATGAGCAGTTCTTC.

The chain employs TRBV27 and TRBJ2-1; 10 nucleotides agree with TRBD2. The germline gives CDR1 MNHEY, CDR2 SMNVEV (reference sequence). The CDR3 has 15 amino acids. Germline trimming cut 5 bases from V and 7 bases from J; bases unmatched to any gene: 8. CDR3 region: CASSRQREGLNEQFF. In DNA, the CDR3 is TGTGCCAGCAGTAGACAGCGGGAGGGCCTAAATGAGCAGTTCTTC.

V gene TRBV7-9 combines with J gene TRBJ2-2; the match to TRBD2 covers 8 bases. Germline V gene data show CDR1 as SEHNR and CDR2 as FQNEAQ (reference sequence). The CDR3 is made up of 18 amino acids. With V trimmed by 1 base and J by 3 bases, 10 bases remained unmatched. The CDR3, as DNA: TGTGCCAGCAGCTTAGGAGATGGTAGCGGGATGTACACCGGGGAGCTGTTTTTT. It yields the protein CASSLGDGSGMYTGELFF. The variable domain in full, completed from reference TRBV7-9 and TRBJ2-2, reads DTGVSQNPRHKITKRGQNVTFRCDPISEHNRLYWYRQTLGQGPEFLTYFQNEAQLEKSRLLSDRFSAERPKGSFSTLEIQRTEQGDSAMYLCASSLGDGSGMYTGELFFGEGSRLTVL.

The rearrangement links TRBV9 to TRBJ2-7; the match to TRBD1 covers 10 bases. CDR1 SGDLS and CDR2 YYNGEE come from the germline V gene. The ends lost 2 bases at V and 3 bases at J; junction bases unmatched: 5. There are 15 residues in the CDR3. The CDR3 is CASSVGTGAHYEQYF. In nucleotides, the CDR3 is TGTGCCAGCAGCGTTGGGACAGGGGCCCACTACGAGCAGTACTTC. The entire variable domain, with the rest obtained from reference TRBV9 and TRBJ2-7, is as follows: DSGVTQTPKHLITATGQRVTLRCSPRSGDLSVYWYQQSLDQGLQFLIQYYNGEERAKGNILERFSAQQFPDLHSELNLSSLELGDSALYFCASSVGTGAHYEQYFGPGTRLTVT.

This chain connects TRBV5-1 to TRBJ1-5; 7 nucleotides agree with TRBD1. J gave up 0 bases and V 4 bases, and 13 bases lay outside the gene matches. This CDR3 region has 18 residues. The germline V gene encodes CDR1 SGHRS and CDR2 YFSETQ. The CDR3 sequence is CASSLPYWTGYSNQPQHF. Written as DNA, the CDR3 is TGCGCCAGCAGCCTCCCCTACTGGACAGGCTATAGCAATCAGCCCCAGCATTTT. The full variable domain, completed using reference TRBV5-1 and TRBJ1-5, is KAGVTQTPRYLIKTRGQQVTLSCSPISGHRSVSWYQQTPGQGLQFLFEYFSETQRNKGNFPGRFSGRQFSNSRSEMNVSTLELGDSALYLCASSLPYWTGYSNQPQHFGDGTRLSIL.

This clone occurred once. The CDR3 loop reads CSVEPGAGELFF. CDR3 in DNA: TGCAGCGTTGAACCGGGGGCCGGGGAGCTGTTTTTT. The gene calls are TRBV29-1 and TRBJ2-2, with D possibly being TRBD2 (6 bases). In germline, CDR1 is SQVTM, CDR2 ANQGSEA. Trimming removed 2 bases at V and 6 bases at J, with 7 bases between. This CDR3 spans 12 amino acids.

The chain joins TRBV9 to TRBJ2-3, with TRBD2 matching 7 bases. Germline loops: CDR1 SGDLS, CDR2 YYNGEE. The trim removed 2 bases at V and 6 bases at J, leaving 9 bases unmatched. The CDR3 extends over 15 amino acids. The CDR3 is CASSVSAGVGDTQYF. In DNA, the CDR3 is TGTGCCAGCAGCGTCTCCGCGGGAGTAGGGGATACGCAGTATTTT.

This sequence joins TRBV28 and TRBJ2-3, with 9 bases fitting TRBD1. Germline-derived CDR1 and CDR2 are MDHEN and SYDVKM. The CDR3 is made up of 14 amino acids. V shed 8 bases and J 4 bases; nucleotides not matched to a gene: 7. CDR3 DNA sequence: TGTGCCAGCCTCCACAGGGGGCGACCAGATACGCAGTATTTT. This encodes CASLHRGRPDTQYF.

This chain uses TRBV27 with TRBJ2-5, with D possibly being TRBD2 (6 bases). This CDR3 has 13 amino acids. Germline CDR1 reads MNHEY; CDR2 reads SMNVEV (reference sequence). V lost 6 bases to trimming and J lost 4 bases, with 12 bases between them. CDR3 in amino acids: CASSPEEGETQYF. The CDR3 DNA reads as TGTGCCAGCAGCCCCGAGGAGGGAGAGACCCAGTACTTC.

The rearrangement links TRBV6-5 to TRBJ2-7; the match to TRBD1 covers 11 bases. The CDR3 consists of 15 residues. The ends lost 4 bases at V and 5 bases at J; junction bases unmatched: 7. The germline V gene has CDR1 MNHEY and CDR2 SVGAGI. The CDR3 sequence: CASSSGQGAIHEQYF. CDR3 in DNA: TGTGCCAGCAGTTCCGGACAGGGGGCGATACACGAGCAGTACTTC.

The V call is TRBV4-3, the J call TRBJ2-7; 7 bases are a match to TRBD1. Per germline, CDR1 LGHNA and CDR2 YSLEER. The trim removed 5 bases at V and 2 bases at J, leaving 3 bases unmatched. The length of the CDR3 is 13 residues. CDR3 nucleotides: TGCGCCAGCAGCAGGGGGCCTCCCTACGAGCAGTACTTC. Translated, it gives CASSRGPPYEQYF.

This chain joins TRBV18 and TRBJ1-1, with TRBD1 as a possible D gene (5 bases). The V end lost 2 bases, the J end lost 5 bases, and 15 bases lay between the germline ends. The germline V gene encodes CDR1 KGHSH and CDR2 LQKENI. The CDR3 is 15 residues long. CDR3 nucleotides: TGTGCCAGCTCACCATTGGACGGGGGTCGGACTGAAGCTTTCTTT. Protein sequence: CASSPLDGGRTEAFF.

The chain combines TRBV28 with TRBJ2-5; tentatively, D is TRBD2 (6 bases). Germline CDR1 is MDHEN and CDR2 is SYDVKM. CDR3 length equals 14 residues. V was shortened by 10 bases and J by 1 base, with 16 bases between the two germline ends. The CDR3 sequence: CATSLLAFQETQYF. Written as DNA, the CDR3 is TGTGCCACCTCACTCCTAGCGTTCCAAGAGACCCAGTACTTC.

The rearrangement joins TRBV11-3 to TRBJ2-1; tentative D call: TRBD2 (6 bases). Trimming cost V 5 bases and J 6 bases, with 17 bases left between them. The CDR3 length is 15 residues. Germline CDR1 is SGHNT and CDR2 is YENEEA. CDR3 in amino acids: CASSTTSWASNEQFF. The DNA of the CDR3 is TGTGCCAGCAGCACTACTAGCTGGGCAAGCAATGAGCAGTTCTTC.

V usage is TRBV6-6 and J usage is TRBJ1-2; the match to TRBD1 covers 8 bases. Germline CDR1 is MNHNY and CDR2 is SVGAGI (reference sequence). J lost 5 bases, V lost 6 bases, and 8 bases had no gene match. The CDR3 sequence is 14 residues long. For the CDR3, the DNA is TGTGCCAGCAGACCAGGGGGCTGGGGGTATGGCTACACCTTC. It yields the protein CASRPGGWGYGYTF.

This chain links TRBV30 with TRBJ2-5, with 11 positions matching TRBD2. The CDR3 spans 15 residues. Germline CDR1 and CDR2: GTSNPN and SVGIG (reference sequence). With 3 bases clipped from V and 5 bases from J, the junction kept 8 bases outside the gene matches. CDR3 sequence (DNA): TGTGCCTGGAGCCTAGCGGGAGGATATATCGAGACCCAGTACTTC. It yields the protein CAWSLAGGYIETQYF.

This clone has just one count. The V gene is TRBV7-2, the J gene TRBJ1-4; TRBD1 aligns across 9 bases. The CDR3 runs 15 residues. V lost 1 base, J lost 5 bases, and 2 bases stayed unmatched. CDR1 and CDR2 (germline): SGHTA, FQGNSA. CDR3 sequence: CASSLGGQGNEKLFF. CDR3 sequence (DNA): TGTGCCAGCAGCTTAGGTGGACAGGGGAATGAAAAACTGTTTTTT.

CDR3 coding DNA: TGTGCCAGCAGTATAGGCAGGGGGGATCAGCCCCAGCATTTT. It specifies CASSIGRGDQPQHF. V is TRBV27 and J is TRBJ1-5; 7 nucleotides agree with TRBD1. Per the germline V gene, CDR1 is MNHEY and CDR2 is SMNVEV (reference sequence). With 5 bases clipped from V and 5 bases from J, the junction kept 6 bases outside the gene matches. The CDR3 sequence is 14 residues long.

This clone occurred a few times. This sequence joins TRBV6-1 and TRBJ1-3, with D tentatively TRBD1 (5 bases). CDR1 is MNHNS, CDR2 SASEGT, per germline. The CDR3 sequence is 10 residues long. Between the trimmed V and J ends, which lost 6 bases and 14 bases, there was a span of 11 bases. This CDR3 is CASRVDSVYF. The CDR3 DNA reads as TGTGCCAGCAGGGTAGACAGCGTATATTTT.

The chain combines TRBV5-4 with TRBJ1-2; 8 positions agree with TRBD1. In germline, CDR1 is SGHNT, CDR2 YYREEE (reference sequence). The CDR3 has 12 residues. After removal of 1 base from V and 10 bases from J, the junction contained 3 bases not matched to a gene. The CDR3 here is CASSLWTGPYTF. In nucleotides, the CDR3 is TGTGCCAGCAGCTTGTGGACAGGGCCCTACACCTTC. The whole variable domain, remainder taken from reference TRBV5-4 and TRBJ1-2, is ETGVTQSPTHLIKTRGQQVTLRCSSQSGHNTVSWYQQALGQGPQFIFQYYREEENGRGNFPPRFSGLQFPNYSSELNVNALELDDSALYLCASSLWTGPYTFGSGTRLTVV.

The CDR3 DNA sequence: TGTGCCAGCCAACTTGACAGGACAGGGGAGCAGTACTTC. Protein sequence: CASQLDRTGEQYF. This chain uses TRBV27 with TRBJ2-7; 8 bases map to TRBD1. With V trimmed by 8 bases and J by 7 bases, 10 bases remained unmatched. The CDR3 is 13 residues long. Germline lookup yields CDR1 MNHEY and CDR2 SMNVEV (reference sequence).

The CDR3 bases are TGTGCCAGCAGCAAACCGACAGGGTACTATGGCTACACCTTC. Its translation is CASSKPTGYYGYTF. The chain links TRBV2 to TRBJ1-2, with TRBD1 matching over 7 bases. The J segment lost 3 bases and the V segment lost 6 bases, leaving 7 bases of the junction unmatched. The CDR3 extends over 14 amino acids. CDR1 is SNHLY, CDR2 FYNNEI, per germline.

The chain uses TRBV5-1 and TRBJ1-1; D is possibly TRBD1 (5 bases). V was trimmed by 5 bases and J by 0 bases, leaving 20 bases between them. This CDR3 contains 17 residues. Per germline, CDR1 SGHRS and CDR2 YFSETQ. The CDR3 loop reads CASRRVDRGEMNTEAFF. CDR3 sequence (DNA): TGCGCCAGCAGGAGGGTGGACCGGGGGGAAATGAACACTGAAGCTTTCTTT.

This sequence joins TRBV9 and TRBJ2-3, with 8 bases that match TRBD2. V shed 3 bases, J shed 6 bases, and the junction held 12 bases outside the gene matches. The CDR3 loop spans 16 amino acids. From germline, CDR1 is SGDLS and CDR2 YYNGEE. CDR3 sequence reads: CASSEGGTRGADTQYF. CDR3 in DNA: TGTGCCAGCAGCGAGGGGGGGACTAGGGGCGCGGATACGCAGTATTTT.

This rearrangement joins TRBV19 to TRBJ1-4; possible D gene TRBD1, 5 bases. V lost 9 bases, J lost 5 bases, and 16 bases lay in between. From germline, CDR1 is LNHDA and CDR2 SQIVND (reference sequence). The CDR3 totals 14 residues. The CDR3 region has the DNA TGTGCCAGCACTGTGGGGGGGACGAATGAAAAACTGTTTTTT. This sequence encodes CASTVGGTNEKLFF.

The genes are TRBV29-1 and TRBJ1-5; 8 bases are a match to TRBD1. The trim removed 3 bases at V and 3 bases at J, leaving 1 base unmatched. Germline V gene lookup returns CDR1 SQVTM and CDR2 ANQGSEA. CDR3 size: 13 residues. DNA for the CDR3: TGCAGCGTTGACAGGGGGCCCAATCAGCCCCAGCATTTT. Encoded protein: CSVDRGPNQPQHF. The whole variable domain, remainder taken from reference TRBV29-1 and TRBJ1-5, is SAVISQKPSRDICQRGTSLTIQCQVDSQVTMMFWYRQQPGQSLTLIATANQGSEATYESGFVIDKFPISRPNLTFSTLTVSNMSPEDSSIYLCSVDRGPNQPQHFGDGTRLSIL.